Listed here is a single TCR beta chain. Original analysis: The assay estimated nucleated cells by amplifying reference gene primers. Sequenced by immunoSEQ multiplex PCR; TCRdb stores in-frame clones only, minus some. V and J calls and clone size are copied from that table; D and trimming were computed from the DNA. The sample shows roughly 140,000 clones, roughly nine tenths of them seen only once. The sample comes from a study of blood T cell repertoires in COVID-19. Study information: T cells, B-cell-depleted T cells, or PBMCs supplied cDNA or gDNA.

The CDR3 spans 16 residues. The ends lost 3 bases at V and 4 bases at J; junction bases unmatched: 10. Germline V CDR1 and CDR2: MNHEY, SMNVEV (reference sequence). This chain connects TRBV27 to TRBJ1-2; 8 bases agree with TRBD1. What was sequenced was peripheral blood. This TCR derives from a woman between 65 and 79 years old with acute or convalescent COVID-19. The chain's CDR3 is CASSLAGQGVSYGYTF. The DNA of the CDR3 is TGTGCCAGCAGTTTGGCCGGACAGGGCGTCTCCTATGGCTACACCTTC.